The clone carrying this T cell receptor beta chain was seen a single time. These data come from a study of blood T cell repertoires in COVID-19. The overall study: COVID-19 samples, acute and convalescent, were from the United States, Italy and Spain. Sample material is recorded as cDNA or gDNA derived from T cells, B-cell-depleted T cells, or PBMCs.

Methods used by the authors: By means of reference gene primer amplification, nucleated cell counts were estimated. Assay: immunoSEQ multiplex PCR; the TCRdb copy retains only in-frame clones and omits some. That table supplies the V and J calls and clone size; D and trimming were determined from the DNA. The sample records some 200,000 clones, around 90% being singletons. Specimen: peripheral blood. The TCR was taken from a man aged 18 to 35 with active or convalescent COVID-19.

The CDR3 bases are TGTGCCAGCAGCCAAAGGGGCACAGGGGGGGAAAAACTGTTTTTT. It translates to CASSQRGTGGEKLFF. The genes are TRBV4-2 and TRBJ1-4; 8 bases are a match to TRBD1. The CDR3 runs to 15 residues. The V segment lost 2 bases and the J segment 8 bases; nucleotides outside the gene matches: 7. CDR1 and CDR2 (germline): LGHNA, YNFKEQ.